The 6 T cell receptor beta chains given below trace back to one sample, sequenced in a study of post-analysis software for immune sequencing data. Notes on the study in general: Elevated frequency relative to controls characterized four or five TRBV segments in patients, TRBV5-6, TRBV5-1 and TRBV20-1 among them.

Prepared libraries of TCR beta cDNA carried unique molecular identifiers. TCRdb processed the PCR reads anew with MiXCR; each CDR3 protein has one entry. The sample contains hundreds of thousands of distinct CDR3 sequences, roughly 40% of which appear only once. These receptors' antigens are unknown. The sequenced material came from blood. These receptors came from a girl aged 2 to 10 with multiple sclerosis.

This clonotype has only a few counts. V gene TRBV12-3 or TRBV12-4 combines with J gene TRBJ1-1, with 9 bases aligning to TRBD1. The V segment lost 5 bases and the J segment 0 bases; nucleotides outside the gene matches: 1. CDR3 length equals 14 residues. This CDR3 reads CASSGQGMNTEAFF. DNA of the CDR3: TGTGCCAGCAGTGGACAGGGGATGAACACTGAAGCTTTCTTT.

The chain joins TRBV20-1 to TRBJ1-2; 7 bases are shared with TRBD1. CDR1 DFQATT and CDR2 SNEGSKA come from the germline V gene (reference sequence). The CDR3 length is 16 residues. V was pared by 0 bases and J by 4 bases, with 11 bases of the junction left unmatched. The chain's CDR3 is CSARDPRQGRSYGYTF. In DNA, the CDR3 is TGCAGTGCTAGAGACCCCAGACAGGGTAGATCCTATGGCTACACCTTC.

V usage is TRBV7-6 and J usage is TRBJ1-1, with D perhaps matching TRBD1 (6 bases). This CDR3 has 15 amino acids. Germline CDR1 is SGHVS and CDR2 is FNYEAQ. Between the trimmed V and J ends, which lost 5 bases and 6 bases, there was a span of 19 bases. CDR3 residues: CASSRPRGGDAEAFF. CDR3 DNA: TGTGCCAGCAGCCGCCCTAGGGGGGGCGATGCTGAAGCTTTCTTT.

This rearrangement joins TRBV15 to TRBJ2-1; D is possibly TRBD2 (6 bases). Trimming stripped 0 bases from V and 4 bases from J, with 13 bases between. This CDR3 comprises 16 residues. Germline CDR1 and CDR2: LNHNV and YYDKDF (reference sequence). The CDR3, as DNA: TGTGCCACCAGCAGAGATCGAACTAGCAGTTACAATGAGCAGTTCTTC. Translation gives CATSRDRTSSYNEQFF.

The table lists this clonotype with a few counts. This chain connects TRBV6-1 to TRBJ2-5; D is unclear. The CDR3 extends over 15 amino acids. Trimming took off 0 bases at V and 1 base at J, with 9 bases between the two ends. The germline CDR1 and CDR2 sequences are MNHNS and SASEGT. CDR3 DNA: TGTGCCAGCAGTGAAGCGTGGGGAAGCCAAGAGACCCAGTACTTC. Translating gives CASSEAWGSQETQYF.

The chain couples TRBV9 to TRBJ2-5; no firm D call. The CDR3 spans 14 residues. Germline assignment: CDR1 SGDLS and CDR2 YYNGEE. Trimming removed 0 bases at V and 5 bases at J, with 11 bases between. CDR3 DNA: TGTGCCAGCAGCGTAGACAGCCCGGCGGAGACCCAGTACTTC. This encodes CASSVDSPAETQYF.